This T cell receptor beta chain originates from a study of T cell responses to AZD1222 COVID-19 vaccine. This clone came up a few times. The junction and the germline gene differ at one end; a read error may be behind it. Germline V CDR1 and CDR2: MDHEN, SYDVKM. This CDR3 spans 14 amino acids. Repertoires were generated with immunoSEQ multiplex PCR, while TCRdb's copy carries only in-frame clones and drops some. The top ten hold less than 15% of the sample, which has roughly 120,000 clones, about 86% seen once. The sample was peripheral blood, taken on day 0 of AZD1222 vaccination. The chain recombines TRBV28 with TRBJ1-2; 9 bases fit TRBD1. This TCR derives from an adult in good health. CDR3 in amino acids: CASSTSGTGFRWAF. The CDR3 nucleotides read TGTGCCAGCAGTACGTCCGGGACAGGGTTTAGGTGGGCCTTC.